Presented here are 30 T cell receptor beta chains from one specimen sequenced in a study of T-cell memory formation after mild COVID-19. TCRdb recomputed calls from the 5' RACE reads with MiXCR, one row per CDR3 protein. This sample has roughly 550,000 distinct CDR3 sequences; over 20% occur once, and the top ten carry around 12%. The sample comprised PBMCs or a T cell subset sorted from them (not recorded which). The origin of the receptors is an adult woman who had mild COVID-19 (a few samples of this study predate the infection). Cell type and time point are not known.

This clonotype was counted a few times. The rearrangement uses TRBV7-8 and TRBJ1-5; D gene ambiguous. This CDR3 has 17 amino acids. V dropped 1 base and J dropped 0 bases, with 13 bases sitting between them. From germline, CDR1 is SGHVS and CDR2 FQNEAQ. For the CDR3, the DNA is TGTGCCAGCAGCTTAGAGGTGACCACCGATAGCAATCAGCCCCAGCATTTT. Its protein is CASSLEVTTDSNQPQHF. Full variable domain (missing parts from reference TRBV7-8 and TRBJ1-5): GAGVSQSPRYKVAKRGQDVALRCDPISGHVSLFWYQQALGQGPEFLTYFQNEAQLDKSGLPSDRFFAERPEGSVSTLKIQRTQQEDSAVYLCASSLEVTTDSNQPQHFGDGTRLSIL.

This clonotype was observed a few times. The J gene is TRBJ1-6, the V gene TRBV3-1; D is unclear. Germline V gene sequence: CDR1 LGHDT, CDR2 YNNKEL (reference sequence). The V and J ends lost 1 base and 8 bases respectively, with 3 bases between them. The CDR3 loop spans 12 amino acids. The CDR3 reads CASSQGDSPLHF. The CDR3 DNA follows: TGTGCCAGCAGCCAAGGGGATTCACCCCTCCACTTT. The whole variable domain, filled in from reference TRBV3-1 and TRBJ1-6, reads DTAVSQTPKYLVTQMGNDKSIKCEQNLGHDTMYWYKQDSKKFLKIMFSYNNKELIINETVPNRFSPKSPDKAHLNLHINSLELGDSAVYFCASSQGDSPLHFGNGTRLTVT.

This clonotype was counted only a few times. The CDR3 sequence: CASSSTVGPYNEQFF. CDR3 DNA sequence: TGTGCCAGCAGCTCTACCGTAGGACCGTACAATGAGCAGTTCTTC. V gene TRBV11-3 combines with J gene TRBJ2-1; D remains unclear. The CDR3 has 15 residues. V was trimmed by 4 bases and J by 4 bases, leaving 14 bases between them. Germline CDR1 SGHNT, CDR2 YENEEA.

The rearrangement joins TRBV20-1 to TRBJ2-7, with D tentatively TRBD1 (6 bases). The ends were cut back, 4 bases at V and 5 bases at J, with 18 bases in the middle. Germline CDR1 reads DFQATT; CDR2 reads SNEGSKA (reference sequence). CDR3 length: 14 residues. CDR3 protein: CSAITLGAANEQYF. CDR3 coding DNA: TGCAGTGCTATCACCCTGGGGGCGGCCAACGAGCAGTACTTC.

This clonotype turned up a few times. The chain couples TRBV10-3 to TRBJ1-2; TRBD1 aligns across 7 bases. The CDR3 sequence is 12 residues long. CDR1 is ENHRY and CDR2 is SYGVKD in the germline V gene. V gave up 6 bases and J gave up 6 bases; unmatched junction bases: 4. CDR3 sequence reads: CAISKTGDGYTF. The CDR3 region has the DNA TGTGCCATCAGCAAAACAGGGGATGGCTACACCTTC.

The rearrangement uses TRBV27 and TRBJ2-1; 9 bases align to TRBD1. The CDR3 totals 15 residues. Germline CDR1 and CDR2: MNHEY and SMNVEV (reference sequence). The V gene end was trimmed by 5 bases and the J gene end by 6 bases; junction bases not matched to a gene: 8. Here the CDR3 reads CASSTGTGQINEQFF. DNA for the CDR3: TGTGCCAGCAGTACCGGGACAGGGCAGATCAATGAGCAGTTCTTC.

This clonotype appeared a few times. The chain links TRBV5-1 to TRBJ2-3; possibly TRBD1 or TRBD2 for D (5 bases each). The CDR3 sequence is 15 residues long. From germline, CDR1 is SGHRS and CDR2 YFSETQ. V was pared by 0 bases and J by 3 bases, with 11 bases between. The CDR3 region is CASSLAGRRTDTQYF. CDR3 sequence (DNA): TGCGCCAGCAGCTTGGCAGGGCGGAGGACAGATACGCAGTATTTT.

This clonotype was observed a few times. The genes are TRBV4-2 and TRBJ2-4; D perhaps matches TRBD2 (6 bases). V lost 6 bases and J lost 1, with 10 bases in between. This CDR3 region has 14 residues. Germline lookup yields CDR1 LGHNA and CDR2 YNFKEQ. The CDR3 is CASSPGGAKNIQYF. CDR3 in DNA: TGTGCCAGCAGTCCTGGGGGGGCCAAAAACATTCAGTACTTC.

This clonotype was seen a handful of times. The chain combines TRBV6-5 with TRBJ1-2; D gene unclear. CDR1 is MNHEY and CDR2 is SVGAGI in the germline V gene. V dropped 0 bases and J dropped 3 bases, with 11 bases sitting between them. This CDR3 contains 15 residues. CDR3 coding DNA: TGTGCCAGCAGTTACTCCTGGAGGGCGGACTATGGCTACACCTTC. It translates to CASSYSWRADYGYTF.

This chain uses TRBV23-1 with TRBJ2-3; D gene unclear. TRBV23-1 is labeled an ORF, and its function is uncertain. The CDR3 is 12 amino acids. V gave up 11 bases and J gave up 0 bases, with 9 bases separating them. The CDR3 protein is CAWGSSTDTQYF. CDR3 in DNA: TGCGCCTGGGGTTCTAGCACAGATACGCAGTATTTT.

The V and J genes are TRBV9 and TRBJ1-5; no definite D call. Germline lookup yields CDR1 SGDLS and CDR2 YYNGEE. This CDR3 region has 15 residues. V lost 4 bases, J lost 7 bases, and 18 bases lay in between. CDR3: CASSPAGIAGQPQHF. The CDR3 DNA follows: TGTGCCAGCAGCCCTGCGGGGATAGCGGGACAGCCCCAGCATTTT.

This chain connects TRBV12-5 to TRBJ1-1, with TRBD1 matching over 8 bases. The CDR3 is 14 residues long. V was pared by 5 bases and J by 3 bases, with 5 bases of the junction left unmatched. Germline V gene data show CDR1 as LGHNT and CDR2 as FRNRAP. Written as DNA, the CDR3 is TGTGCTAGTGGTCCCGACAGGGGTTACACTGAAGCTTTCTTT. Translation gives CASGPDRGYTEAFF.

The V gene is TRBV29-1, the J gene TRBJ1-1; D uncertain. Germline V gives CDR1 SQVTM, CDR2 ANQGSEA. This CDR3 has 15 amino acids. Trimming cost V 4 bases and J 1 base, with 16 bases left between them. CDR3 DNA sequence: TGCAGCGTTGCATTACGGGTAGCCGCGAACACTGAAGCTTTCTTT. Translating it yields CSVALRVAANTEAFF.

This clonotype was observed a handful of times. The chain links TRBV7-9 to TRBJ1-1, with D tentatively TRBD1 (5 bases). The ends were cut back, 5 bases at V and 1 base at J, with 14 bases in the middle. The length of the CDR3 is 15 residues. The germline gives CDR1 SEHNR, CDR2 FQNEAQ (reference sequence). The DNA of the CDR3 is TGTGCCAGCAGCCCTTCCAGGGTAAGGAACACTGAAGCTTTCTTT. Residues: CASSPSRVRNTEAFF.

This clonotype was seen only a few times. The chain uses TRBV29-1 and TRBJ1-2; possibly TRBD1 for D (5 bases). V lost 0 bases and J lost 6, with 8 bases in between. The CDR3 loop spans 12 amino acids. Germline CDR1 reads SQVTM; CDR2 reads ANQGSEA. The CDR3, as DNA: TGCAGCGTTGAAGATCCAGGGAATGGCTACACCTTC. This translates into CSVEDPGNGYTF.

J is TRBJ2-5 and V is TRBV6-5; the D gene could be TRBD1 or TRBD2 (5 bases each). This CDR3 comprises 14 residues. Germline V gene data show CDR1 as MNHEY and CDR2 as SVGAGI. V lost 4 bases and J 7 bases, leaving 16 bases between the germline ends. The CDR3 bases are TGTGCCAGCAGTTTAGGGACCTGGGGCAGGACCCAGTACTTC. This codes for CASSLGTWGRTQYF.

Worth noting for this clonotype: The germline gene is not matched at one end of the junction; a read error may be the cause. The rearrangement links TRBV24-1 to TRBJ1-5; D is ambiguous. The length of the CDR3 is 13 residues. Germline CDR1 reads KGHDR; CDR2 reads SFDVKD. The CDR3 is CATSVKSNKPQHF. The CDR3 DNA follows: TGTGCCACCAGTGTGAAAAGCAATAAGCCCCAGCATTTT.

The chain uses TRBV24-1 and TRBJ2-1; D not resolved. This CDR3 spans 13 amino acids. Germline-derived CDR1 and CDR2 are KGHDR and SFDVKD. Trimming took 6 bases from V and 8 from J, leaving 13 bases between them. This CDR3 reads CATSHTDLDEQFF. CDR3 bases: TGTGCCACCAGTCATACCGATCTCGATGAGCAGTTCTTC.

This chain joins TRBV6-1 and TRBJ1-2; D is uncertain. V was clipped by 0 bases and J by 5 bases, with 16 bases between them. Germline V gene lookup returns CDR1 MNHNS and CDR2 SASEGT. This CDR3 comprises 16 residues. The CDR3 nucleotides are TGTGCCAGCAGTGAAGCGGTAGAGGGCAGATGGTATGGCTACACCTTC. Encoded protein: CASSEAVEGRWYGYTF.

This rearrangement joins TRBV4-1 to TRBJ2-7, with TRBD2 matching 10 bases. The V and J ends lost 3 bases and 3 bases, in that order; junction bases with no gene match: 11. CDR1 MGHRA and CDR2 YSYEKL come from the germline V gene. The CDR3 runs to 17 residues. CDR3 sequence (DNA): TGCGCCAGCAGCCATGTACCTAGCGGGGGAGCACTCTACGAGCAGTACTTC. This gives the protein CASSHVPSGGALYEQYF.

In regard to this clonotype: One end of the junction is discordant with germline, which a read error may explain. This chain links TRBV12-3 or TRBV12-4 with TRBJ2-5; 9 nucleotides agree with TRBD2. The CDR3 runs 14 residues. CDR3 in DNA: TGTGCCGGCAGTTTAGCGGGGGTCGAGAAGGCCCAGTACTTC. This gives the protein CAGSLAGVEKAQYF.

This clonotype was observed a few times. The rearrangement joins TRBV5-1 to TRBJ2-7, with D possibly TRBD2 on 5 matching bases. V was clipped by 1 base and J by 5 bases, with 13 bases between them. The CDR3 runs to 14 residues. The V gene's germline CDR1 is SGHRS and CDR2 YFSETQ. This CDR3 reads CASSLWEPGNEQYF. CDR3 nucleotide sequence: TGCGCCAGCAGCTTGTGGGAGCCCGGAAACGAGCAGTACTTC.

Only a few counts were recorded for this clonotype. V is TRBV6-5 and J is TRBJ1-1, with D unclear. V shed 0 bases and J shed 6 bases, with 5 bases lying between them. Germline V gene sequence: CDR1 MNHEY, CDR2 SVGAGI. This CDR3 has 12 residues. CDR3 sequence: CASSYSGSEAFF. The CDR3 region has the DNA TGTGCCAGCAGTTACTCAGGGTCTGAAGCTTTCTTT.

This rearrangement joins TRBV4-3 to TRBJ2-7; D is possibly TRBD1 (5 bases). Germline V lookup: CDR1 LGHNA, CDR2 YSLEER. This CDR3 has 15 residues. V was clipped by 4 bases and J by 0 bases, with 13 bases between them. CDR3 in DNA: TGCGCCAGCAGCCTGGGTTATCAGGGCTCCTACGAGCAGTACTTC. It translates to CASSLGYQGSYEQYF.

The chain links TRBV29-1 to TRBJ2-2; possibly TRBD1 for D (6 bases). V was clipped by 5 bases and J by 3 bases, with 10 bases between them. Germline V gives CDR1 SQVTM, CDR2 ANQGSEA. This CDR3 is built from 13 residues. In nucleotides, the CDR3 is TGCAGCGTTAGGGACACACACACCGGGGAGCTGTTTTTT. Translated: CSVRDTHTGELFF.

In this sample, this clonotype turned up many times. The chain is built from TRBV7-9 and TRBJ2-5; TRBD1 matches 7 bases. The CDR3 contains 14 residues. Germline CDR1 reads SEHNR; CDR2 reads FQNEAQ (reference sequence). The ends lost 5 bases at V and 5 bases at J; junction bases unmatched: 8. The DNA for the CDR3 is TGTGCCAGCAGCCCCACCAGGGGGACGGAGACCCAGTACTTC. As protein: CASSPTRGTETQYF.

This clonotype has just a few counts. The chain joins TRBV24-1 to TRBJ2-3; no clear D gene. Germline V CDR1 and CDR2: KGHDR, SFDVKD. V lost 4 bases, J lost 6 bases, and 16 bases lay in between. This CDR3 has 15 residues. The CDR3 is CATSDPNRGRDTQYF. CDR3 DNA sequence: TGTGCCACCAGTGACCCTAACCGAGGTAGGGATACGCAGTATTTT.

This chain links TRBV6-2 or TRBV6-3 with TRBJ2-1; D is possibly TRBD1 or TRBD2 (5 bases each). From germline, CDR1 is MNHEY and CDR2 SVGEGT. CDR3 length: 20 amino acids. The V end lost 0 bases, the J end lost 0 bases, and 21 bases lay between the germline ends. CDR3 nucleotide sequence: TGTGCCAGCAGTTACTCGGTTAGGGACGTAGGATCGGTCTCCTACAATGAGCAGTTCTTC. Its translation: CASSYSVRDVGSVSYNEQFF.

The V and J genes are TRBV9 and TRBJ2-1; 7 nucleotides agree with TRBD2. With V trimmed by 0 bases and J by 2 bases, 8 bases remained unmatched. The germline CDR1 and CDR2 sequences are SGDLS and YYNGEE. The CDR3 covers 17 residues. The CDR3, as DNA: TGTGCCAGCAGCGTAGAAAGGGCTAGCGGTACCTACAATGAGCAGTTCTTC. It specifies CASSVERASGTYNEQFF.

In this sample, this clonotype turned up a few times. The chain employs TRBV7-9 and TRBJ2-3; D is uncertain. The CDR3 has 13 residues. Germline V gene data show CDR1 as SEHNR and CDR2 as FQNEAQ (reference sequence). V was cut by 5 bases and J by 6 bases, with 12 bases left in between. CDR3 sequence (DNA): TGTGCCAGCAGCGCCTTAGTGGAGGATACGCAGTATTTT. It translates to CASSALVEDTQYF.